This T cell receptor beta chain was observed in a study of shared clonotypes between healthy human individuals. This CDR3 region has 15 residues. Germline V gene sequence: CDR1 ENHRY, CDR2 SYGVKD. The V segment lost 3 bases and the J segment 7 bases; nucleotides outside the gene matches: 8. Terminally differentiated effector memory CD45RA+ cells were excluded by CCR7 positive selection of CD45RO-negative cells. Libraries were prepared by immunoSEQ multiplex PCR; TCRdb keeps only in-frame clonotypes and omits some of them. The sample includes about 1.9 million clones, about 93% of them seen just once.

This sequence joins TRBV10-3 and TRBJ1-4; TRBD1 matches 7 bases. Sequencing was done on a sample of naive CD8+ T cells from PBMCs. This receptor was taken from a man aged 18-30 years in good health. Some clones in this sample may be carry-over from other donors' samples. The CDR3 loop is CAISELTGLGEKLFF. The DNA for the CDR3 is TGTGCCATCAGTGAATTGACAGGGTTGGGTGAAAAACTGTTTTTT.